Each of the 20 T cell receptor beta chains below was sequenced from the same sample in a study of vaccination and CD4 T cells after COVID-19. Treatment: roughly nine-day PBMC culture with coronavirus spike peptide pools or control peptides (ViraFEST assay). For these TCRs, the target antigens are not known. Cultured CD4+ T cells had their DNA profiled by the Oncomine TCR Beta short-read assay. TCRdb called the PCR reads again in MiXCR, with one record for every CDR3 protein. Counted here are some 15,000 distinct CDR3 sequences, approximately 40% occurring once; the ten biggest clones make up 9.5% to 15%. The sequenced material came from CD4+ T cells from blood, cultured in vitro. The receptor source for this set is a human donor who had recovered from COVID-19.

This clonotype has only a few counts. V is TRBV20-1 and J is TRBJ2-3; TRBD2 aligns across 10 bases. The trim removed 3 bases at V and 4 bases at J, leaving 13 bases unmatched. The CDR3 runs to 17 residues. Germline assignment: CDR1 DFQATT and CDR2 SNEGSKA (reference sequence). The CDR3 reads CSARGDFLAGASDTQYF. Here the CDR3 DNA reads TGCAGTGCTAGGGGGGACTTTCTAGCGGGAGCCTCAGATACGCAGTATTTT.

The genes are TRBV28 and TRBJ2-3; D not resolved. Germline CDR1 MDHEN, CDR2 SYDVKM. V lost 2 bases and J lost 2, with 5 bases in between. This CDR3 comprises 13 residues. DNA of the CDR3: TGTGCCAGCAGTTTACCGAACACAGATACGCAGTATTTT. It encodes CASSLPNTDTQYF.

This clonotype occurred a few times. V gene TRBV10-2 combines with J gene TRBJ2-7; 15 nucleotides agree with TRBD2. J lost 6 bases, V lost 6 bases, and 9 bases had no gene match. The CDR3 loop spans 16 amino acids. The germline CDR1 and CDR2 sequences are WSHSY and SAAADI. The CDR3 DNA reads TGCGCCAGCAGGGAAGGACTAGCGGGAGGGCCAATCGAGCAGTACTTC. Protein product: CASREGLAGGPIEQYF.

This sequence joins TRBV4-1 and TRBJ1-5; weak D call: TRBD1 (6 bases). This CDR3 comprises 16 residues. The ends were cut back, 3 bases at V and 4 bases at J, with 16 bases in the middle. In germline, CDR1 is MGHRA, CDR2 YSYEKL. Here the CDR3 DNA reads TGCGCCAGCAGCCATCTAAGGACAGCTAAAAATCAGCCCCAGCATTTT. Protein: CASSHLRTAKNQPQHF.

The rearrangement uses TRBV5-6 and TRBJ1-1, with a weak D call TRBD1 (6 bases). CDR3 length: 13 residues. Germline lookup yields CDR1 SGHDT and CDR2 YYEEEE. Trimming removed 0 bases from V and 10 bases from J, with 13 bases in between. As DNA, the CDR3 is TGTGCCAGCAGCTTGGATACAGGGCTCAGAGCTTTCTTT. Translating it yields CASSLDTGLRAFF.

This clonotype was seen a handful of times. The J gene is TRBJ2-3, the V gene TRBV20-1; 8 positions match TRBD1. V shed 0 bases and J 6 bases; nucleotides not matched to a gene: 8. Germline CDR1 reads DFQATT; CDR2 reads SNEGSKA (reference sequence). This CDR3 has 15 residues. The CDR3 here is CSARDWGQVRDTQYF. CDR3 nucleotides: TGCAGTGCTAGAGATTGGGGACAGGTTCGGGATACGCAGTATTTT.

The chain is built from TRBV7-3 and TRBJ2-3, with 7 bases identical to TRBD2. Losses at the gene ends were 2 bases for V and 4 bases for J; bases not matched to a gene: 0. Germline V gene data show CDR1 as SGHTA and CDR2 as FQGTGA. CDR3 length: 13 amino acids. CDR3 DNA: TGTGCCAGCAGCTTAGCGGGAGCAGATACGCAGTATTTT. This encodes CASSLAGADTQYF.

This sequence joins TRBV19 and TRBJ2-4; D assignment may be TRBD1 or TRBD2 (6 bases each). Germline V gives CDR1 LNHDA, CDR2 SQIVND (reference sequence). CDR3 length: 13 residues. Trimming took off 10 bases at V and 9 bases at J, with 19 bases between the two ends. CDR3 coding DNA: TGTGCCACCTCTAAGGGGGGCGTGGGCATTCAGTACTTC. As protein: CATSKGGVGIQYF.

CDR3 protein: CASRTLDTGELFF. CDR3 DNA sequence: TGTGCCAGCAGAACCCTAGACACCGGGGAGCTGTTTTTT. This chain joins TRBV7-9 and TRBJ2-2, with unresolved D. Looked up from germline, CDR1 is SEHNR and CDR2 is FQNEAQ (reference sequence). Trimming took 6 bases from V and 3 from J, leaving 8 bases between them. This CDR3 is built from 13 residues. Complete variable domain (other parts from reference TRBV7-9 and TRBJ2-2): DTGVSQNPRHKITKRGQNVTFRCDPISEHNRLYWYRQTLGQGPEFLTYFQNEAQLEKSRLLSDRFSAERPKGSFSTLEIQRTEQGDSAMYLCASRTLDTGELFFGEGSRLTVL.

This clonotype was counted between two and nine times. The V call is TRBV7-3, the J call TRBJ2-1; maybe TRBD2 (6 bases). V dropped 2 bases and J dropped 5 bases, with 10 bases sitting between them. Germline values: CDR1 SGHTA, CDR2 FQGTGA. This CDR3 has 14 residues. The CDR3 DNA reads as TGTGCCAGCAGCTTAGGAGGGCGGCACAATGAGCAGTTCTTC. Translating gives CASSLGGRHNEQFF.

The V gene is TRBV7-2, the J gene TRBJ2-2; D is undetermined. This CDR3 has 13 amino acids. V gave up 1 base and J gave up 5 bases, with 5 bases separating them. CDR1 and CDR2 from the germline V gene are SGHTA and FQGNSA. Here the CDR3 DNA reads TGTGCCAGCAGCTTAGGCGGTACCGGGGAGCTGTTTTTT. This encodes CASSLGGTGELFF.

The CDR3 DNA sequence: TGCAGCGCAGGGGGCGAGGTCACTGAAGCTTTCTTT. It codes for CSAGGEVTEAFF. The gene calls are TRBV20-1 and TRBJ1-1, with 8 nucleotides matching TRBD1. Germline loops: CDR1 DFQATT, CDR2 SNEGSKA (reference sequence). CDR3 size: 12 residues.

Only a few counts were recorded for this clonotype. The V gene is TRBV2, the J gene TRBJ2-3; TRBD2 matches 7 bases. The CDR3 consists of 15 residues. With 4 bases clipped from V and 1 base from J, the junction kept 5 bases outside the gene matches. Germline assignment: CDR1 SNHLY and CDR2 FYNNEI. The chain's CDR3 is CASSAAGAGTDTQYF. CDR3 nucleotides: TGTGCCAGCAGTGCGGCGGGAGCCGGCACAGATACGCAGTATTTT.

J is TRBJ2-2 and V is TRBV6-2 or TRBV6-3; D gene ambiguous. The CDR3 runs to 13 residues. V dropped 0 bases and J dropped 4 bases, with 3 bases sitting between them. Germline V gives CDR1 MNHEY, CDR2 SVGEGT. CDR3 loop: CASSYSTTGELFF. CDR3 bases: TGTGCCAGCAGTTACTCGACCACCGGGGAGCTGTTTTTT.

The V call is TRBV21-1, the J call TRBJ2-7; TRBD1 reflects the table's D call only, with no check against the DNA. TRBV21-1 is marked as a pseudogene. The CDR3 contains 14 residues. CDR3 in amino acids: CASSKARQSYEQYF. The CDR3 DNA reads TGTGCCAGCAGCAAAGCCCGACAGAGCTACGAGCAGTACTTC.

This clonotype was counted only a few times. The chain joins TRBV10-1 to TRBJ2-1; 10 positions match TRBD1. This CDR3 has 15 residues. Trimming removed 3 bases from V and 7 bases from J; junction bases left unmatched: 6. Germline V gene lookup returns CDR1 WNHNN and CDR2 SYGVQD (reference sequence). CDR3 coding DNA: TGCGCCAGCAGTGATTGGGGGACAGGGGTAAATGAGCAGTTCTTC. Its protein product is CASSDWGTGVNEQFF.

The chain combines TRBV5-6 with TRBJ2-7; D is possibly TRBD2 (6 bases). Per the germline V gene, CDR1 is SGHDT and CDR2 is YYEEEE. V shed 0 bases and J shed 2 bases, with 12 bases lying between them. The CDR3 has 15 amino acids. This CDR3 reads CASSLGVADTYEQYF. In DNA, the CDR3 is TGTGCCAGCAGCTTGGGGGTAGCGGATACCTACGAGCAGTACTTC.

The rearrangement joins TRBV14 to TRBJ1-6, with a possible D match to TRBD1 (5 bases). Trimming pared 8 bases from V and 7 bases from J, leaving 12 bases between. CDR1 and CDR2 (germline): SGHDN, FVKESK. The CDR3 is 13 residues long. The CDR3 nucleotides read TGTGCCAGCCAGGGCCAAATGAATTCACCCCTCCACTTT. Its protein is CASQGQMNSPLHF. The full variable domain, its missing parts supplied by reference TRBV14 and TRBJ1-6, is EAGVTQFPSHSVIEKGQTVTLRCDPISGHDNLYWYRRVMGKEIKFLLHFVKESKQDESGMPNNRFLAERTGGTYSTLKVQPAELEDSGVYFCASQGQMNSPLHFGNGTRLTVT.

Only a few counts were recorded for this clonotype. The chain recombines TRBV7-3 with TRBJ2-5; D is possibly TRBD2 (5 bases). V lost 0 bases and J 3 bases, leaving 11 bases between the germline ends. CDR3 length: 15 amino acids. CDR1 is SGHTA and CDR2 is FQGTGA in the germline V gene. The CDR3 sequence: CASSLTGVDEETQYF. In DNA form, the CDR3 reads TGTGCCAGCAGCTTAACGGGAGTCGATGAAGAGACCCAGTACTTC.

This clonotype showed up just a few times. The CDR3 DNA reads as TGTGCCAGCAGCCGACAGCGGGTTGGGCAGCCCCAGCATTTT. As protein: CASSRQRVGQPQHF. The chain joins TRBV7-8 to TRBJ1-5; a weak D match, TRBD1 (5 bases). Trimming took 5 bases from V and 7 from J, leaving 15 bases between them. CDR3 length: 14 residues. Germline loops: CDR1 SGHVS, CDR2 FQNEAQ. The full variable domain, its missing parts supplied by reference TRBV7-8 and TRBJ1-5, is GAGVSQSPRYKVAKRGQDVALRCDPISGHVSLFWYQQALGQGPEFLTYFQNEAQLDKSGLPSDRFFAERPEGSVSTLKIQRTQQEDSAVYLCASSRQRVGQPQHFGDGTRLSIL.